This T cell receptor beta chain was captured by sequencing in a study of T cell repertoires in cytomegalovirus infection. About the study: Indications came from public TCR beta signatures; they pointed to CMV infection and to a matching HLA type. Findings and caveats of the study: CMV-specific TCR beta clonotypes restricted by HLA-C were the ones dominating the ex vivo response. Accumulated public TCR beta family frequency recognized individuals carrying CMV together with the relevant HLA.

Notes on this clonotype: The antigen is not known.

Using its own MiXCR run on the reads, TCRdb lists one record per CDR3 protein. The table lists 490,000 or so distinct CDR3 sequences, roughly 10% of them singletons. The CDR3 is 14 residues long. Germline V gene lookup returns CDR1 SGHDN and CDR2 FVKESK. J gave up 5 bases and V 2 bases, and 1 base lay outside the gene matches. The receptor comes from a human donor in good health (CMV status not recorded). Some clones in this sample may be carry-over from other donors' samples. Sequenced input: PBMCs. The chain combines TRBV14 with TRBJ2-1, with 9 bases aligning to TRBD2. CDR3 DNA: TGTGCCAGCAGCCAAAGACTAGCGGACAATGAGCAGTTCTTC. This codes for CASSQRLADNEQFF.